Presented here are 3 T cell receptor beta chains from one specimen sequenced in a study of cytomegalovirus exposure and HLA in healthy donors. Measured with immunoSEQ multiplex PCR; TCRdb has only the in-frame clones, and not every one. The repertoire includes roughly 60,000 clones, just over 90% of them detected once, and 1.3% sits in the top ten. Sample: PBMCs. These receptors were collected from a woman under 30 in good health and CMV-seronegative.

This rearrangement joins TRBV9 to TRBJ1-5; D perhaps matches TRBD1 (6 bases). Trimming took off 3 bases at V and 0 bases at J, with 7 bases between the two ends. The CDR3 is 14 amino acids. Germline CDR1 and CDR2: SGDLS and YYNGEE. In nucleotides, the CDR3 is TGTGCCAGCAGCGGGACAGATAGCAATCAGCCCCAGCATTTT. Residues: CASSGTDSNQPQHF.

The CDR3 DNA sequence: TGTGCCAGCAGCCTAATGGACATAGCCGAGCAGTACTTC. The encoded protein is CASSLMDIAEQYF. This chain joins TRBV11-2 and TRBJ2-7; TRBD1 might be the D (5 bases). The CDR3 runs to 13 residues. The V gene lost 5 bases and the J gene lost 6 bases, with 14 bases spanning the gap. Germline V CDR1 and CDR2: SGHAT, FQNNGV. The variable domain in full, with the rest retrieved from reference TRBV11-2 and TRBJ2-7, is EAGVAQSPRYKIIEKRQSVAFWCNPISGHATLYWYQQILGQGPKLLIQFQNNGVVDDSQLPKDRFSAERLKGVDSTLKIQPAKLEDSAVYLCASSLMDIAEQYFGPGTRLTVT.

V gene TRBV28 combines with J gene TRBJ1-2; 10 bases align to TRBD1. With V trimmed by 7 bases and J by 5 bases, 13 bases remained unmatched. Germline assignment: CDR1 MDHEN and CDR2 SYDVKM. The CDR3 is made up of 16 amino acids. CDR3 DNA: TGTGCCAGCACCTTCCTAGAGGACAGGGGGGGTTATGGCTACACCTTC. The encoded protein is CASTFLEDRGGYGYTF.